This paragraph reports one T cell receptor (beta chain). V trimming: 6 bases; J trimming: 4 bases; junction bases outside the gene matches: 5. This CDR3 contains 13 residues. Original methodology: Amplification of reference gene primers was used by the study to estimate nucleated cell counts. Data came from immunoSEQ multiplex PCR; TCRdb stores just in-frame clones and leaves some out. The V and J calls and clone size are taken from that table; D and trimming were inferred from the DNA. Here the sample spans about 300,000 clones, more than 75% being singletons. These data come from a study of blood T cell repertoires in COVID-19.

This TCR was sampled from a woman aged 18-35 years who had recovered from COVID-19. This sequence joins TRBV12-3 or TRBV12-4 and TRBJ1-2, with 7 bases identical to TRBD1. Source material: PBMCs or T cells enriched from blood (not recorded which). CDR3 sequence: CASSRQGPYGYTF. In DNA, the CDR3 is TGTGCCAGCAGCCGACAGGGCCCCTATGGCTACACCTTC.